Following are 2 T cell receptor beta chains from one sample sequenced in a study of regulatory T cells in long-lasting Graves disease. Investigators prepared the TCR beta libraries by applying iRepertoire HTBI primers and Arm-PCR of CDR3 regions. Each CDR3 protein gets one entry after TCRdb re-called the multiplex PCR reads with MiXCR. The profile shows hundreds of thousands of distinct CDR3 sequences, roughly 21% of them singletons. Specified time point: persistent/refractory GD, antithyroid drugs over 5 years with positive TRAb. The TCR library used RNA extracted from PBMCs. The specimen was peripheral blood mononuclear cells (PBMCs), collected when the disease was refractory, from a patient treated with antithyroid drugs. The receptors derive from a female donor with Graves disease.

This clonotype was seen ten or more times. The chain carries TRBV6-5 and TRBJ1-2; 9 nucleotides align to TRBD1. Per the germline V gene, CDR1 is MNHEY and CDR2 is SVGAGI. Losses at the gene ends were 4 bases for V and 8 bases for J; bases not matched to a gene: 8. The CDR3 sequence is 14 residues long. CDR3 protein: CASSSLDRGNGYTF. DNA for the CDR3: TGTGCCAGCAGTTCTCTGGACAGGGGAAACGGCTACACCTTC.

The J gene is TRBJ1-2, the V gene TRBV20-1; no clear D. The length of the CDR3 is 12 residues. Deletions cut 3 bases from V and 2 bases from J, with 7 bases between. Germline CDR1 is DFQATT and CDR2 is SNEGSKA (reference sequence). The CDR3 nucleotides read TGCAGTGCTAGTCAAGAGAACTATGGCTACACCTTC. It codes for CSASQENYGYTF.